A single TCR beta chain is shown here with its context. Its target is not known. After removal of 7 bases from V and 9 bases from J, the junction contained 4 bases not matched to a gene. This CDR3 region has 12 residues. CDR1 is SQVTM, CDR2 ANQGSEA, per germline. The sample originates from a study of T cell responses to AZD1222 COVID-19 vaccine. Assay: immunoSEQ multiplex PCR; the TCRdb copy retains only in-frame clones and omits some. The data show 150,000 to 200,000 clones, about 89% seen once. Whole-study results and caveats: The breadth and depth of Spike-specific TCRs increased once two AZD1222 doses had been given. Reportedly, nearly half the spike-specific TCRs target unmutated variant regions. At baseline, just five or six AZD1222 recipients tested seropositive. Donors were chiefly white British, with a greater number of females, and clonal diversity was perhaps underestimated.

The material sequenced was peripheral blood, taken 28 days after the second AZD1222 dose. The TCR comes from an adult who received the AZD1222 COVID-19 vaccine. The rearrangement joins TRBV29-1 to TRBJ2-1, with 12 bases aligning to TRBD2. The CDR3 DNA reads as TGCAGCGGACTAGCGGGAGTGGTTGAGCAGTTCTTC. It encodes CSGLAGVVEQFF.